What follows are 16 T cell receptor beta chains derived from one specimen sequenced in a study of CD8+ T cells in alopecia areata. It was cDNA, reverse transcribed from extracted RNA, that served as the sequencing template. Only in-frame clones appear in the TCRdb table, and some are missing; sequencing was by immunoSEQ multiplex PCR. The sample shows about 180,000 clones, around 63% of them seen only once. Here the sequenced sample was CD4+ T cells sorted from blood, taken at week 0. These receptors all come from a human donor with alopecia areata.

The chain employs TRBV30 and TRBJ2-7; TRBD1 is a possible D gene (5 bases). V lost 0 bases and J lost 5, with 11 bases in between. The length of the CDR3 is 13 residues. Germline V gives CDR1 GTSNPN, CDR2 SVGIG (reference sequence). This CDR3 reads CAWSVSGLNEQYF. Here the CDR3 DNA reads TGTGCCTGGAGTGTTTCAGGGCTAAACGAGCAGTACTTC.

This clone was found a few times. CDR3 coding DNA: TGCAGCGTTGAAGATCACAGCCGCGAGCAGTACTTC. The encoded protein is CSVEDHSREQYF. The chain carries TRBV29-1 and TRBJ2-7; no definite D call. The length of the CDR3 is 12 residues. V was pared by 0 bases and J by 6 bases, with 9 bases between. Germline V lookup: CDR1 SQVTM, CDR2 ANQGSEA.

This chain uses TRBV14 with TRBJ1-1; 9 bases are shared with TRBD1. In germline, CDR1 is SGHDN, CDR2 FVKESK. V lost 4 bases to trimming and J lost 5 bases; unmatched junction nucleotides: 5. This CDR3 is built from 14 residues. The CDR3: CASSPPGQGTEAFF. The CDR3 bases are TGTGCCAGCAGCCCACCGGGACAGGGAACTGAAGCTTTCTTT. Using reference TRBV14 and TRBJ1-1 for the parts outside the CDR3, the full variable domain is EAGVTQFPSHSVIEKGQTVTLRCDPISGHDNLYWYRRVMGKEIKFLLHFVKESKQDESGMPNNRFLAERTGGTYSTLKVQPAELEDSGVYFCASSPPGQGTEAFFGQGTRLTVV.

This clone occurred a few times. This sequence joins TRBV19 and TRBJ2-5; TRBD2 agrees at 10 bases. Germline lookup yields CDR1 LNHDA and CDR2 SQIVND (reference sequence). Germline trimming cut 6 bases from V and 1 base from J; bases unmatched to any gene: 2. The CDR3 contains 14 residues. The CDR3 region has the DNA TGTGCCAGTAGGGCTAGCGGGGGCCAAGAGACCCAGTACTTC. It encodes CASRASGGQETQYF.

V usage is TRBV10-3 and J usage is TRBJ2-2, with 8 bases lining up with TRBD1. From germline, CDR1 is ENHRY and CDR2 SYGVKD. V lost 5 bases, J lost 4 bases, and 6 bases stayed unmatched. The CDR3 is made up of 15 amino acids. CDR3 residues: CAISSRQGSTGELFF. The CDR3 region has the DNA TGTGCCATCAGTTCGCGACAGGGGAGCACCGGGGAGCTGTTTTTT.

The V and J genes are TRBV18 and TRBJ2-7; TRBD1 might be the D (5 bases). Germline V gives CDR1 KGHSH, CDR2 LQKENI. The CDR3 contains 13 residues. The germline V and J ends were trimmed by 4 bases and 1 base, with 8 bases remaining between them. The CDR3 region has the DNA TGTGCCAGCTCACAAGACAGATCCTACGAGCAGTACTTC. It yields the protein CASSQDRSYEQYF.

This clone has a count of ten or more. The J gene is TRBJ2-1, the V gene TRBV5-1, with D maybe TRBD2 (5 bases). The CDR3 is made up of 15 amino acids. Trimming took off 6 bases at V and 5 bases at J, with 18 bases between the two ends. From germline, CDR1 is SGHRS and CDR2 YFSETQ. The CDR3 sequence: CASTPDPGSDNEQFF. The CDR3 coding sequence is TGCGCCAGCACCCCAGATCCGGGGTCGGACAATGAGCAGTTCTTC.

The CDR3 DNA is TGTGCCTGGAGTCCCCCTGGGGGGACTGAAGCTTTCTTT. This translates into CAWSPPGGTEAFF. The chain links TRBV30 to TRBJ1-1; TRBD1 is a possible D gene (5 bases). The germline V gene has CDR1 GTSNPN and CDR2 SVGIG (reference sequence). The CDR3 length is 13 residues. V was cut by 2 bases and J by 5 bases, with 12 bases left in between.

This clone showed up just a few times. The chain joins TRBV14 to TRBJ2-5; 9 nucleotides line up with TRBD1. V dropped 1 base and J dropped 1; count of bases not matched to a gene: 1. The V gene's germline CDR1 is SGHDN and CDR2 FVKESK. The CDR3 contains 15 residues. The CDR3 loop reads CASSQATGGQETQYF. In DNA, the CDR3 is TGTGCCAGCAGCCAAGCGACAGGGGGCCAAGAGACCCAGTACTTC.

This chain uses TRBV5-1 with TRBJ1-6; 7 positions agree with TRBD1. CDR1 and CDR2 from the germline V gene are SGHRS and YFSETQ. This CDR3 is 16 amino acids long. V shed 4 bases and J 8 bases; nucleotides not matched to a gene: 12. In DNA, the CDR3 is TGCGCCAGCAGCGCACCTCCGGGACAGTCCCATTCACCCCTCCACTTT. It encodes CASSAPPGQSHSPLHF.

This chain connects TRBV29-1 to TRBJ2-1; D tentatively fits TRBD1 or TRBD2 (6 bases each). The germline V gene encodes CDR1 SQVTM and CDR2 ANQGSEA. This CDR3 region has 14 residues. With 2 bases removed from V and 11 bases from J, the gap between germline ends came to 19 bases. DNA for the CDR3: TGCAGCGTTGAATCCATCTCCCAGGGGAGGAAGCAGTTCTTC. Protein sequence: CSVESISQGRKQFF.

The rearrangement joins TRBV14 to TRBJ2-6, with D maybe TRBD1 (6 bases). CDR3 length equals 17 residues. CDR1 and CDR2 (germline): SGHDN, FVKESK. The V end was cut by 0 bases, the J end by 1 base, with 10 bases between. CDR3 sequence reads: CASSQESRGSGANVLTF. For the CDR3, the DNA is TGTGCCAGCAGCCAAGAGTCAAGGGGGTCTGGGGCCAACGTCCTGACTTTC.

V and J are TRBV7-2 and TRBJ2-2; no clear D gene. The CDR3 is made up of 15 amino acids. Trimming removed 3 bases at V and 0 bases at J, with 8 bases between. The germline V gene encodes CDR1 SGHTA and CDR2 FQGNSA. In DNA, the CDR3 is TGTGCCAGCAGCTTCCGGGTCACGAACACCGGGGAGCTGTTTTTT. This encodes CASSFRVTNTGELFF.

This clone has only one observation. This chain links TRBV7-2 with TRBJ1-5; no clear D gene. Trimming removed 4 bases at V and 7 bases at J, with 8 bases between. Germline CDR1 and CDR2: SGHTA and FQGNSA. This CDR3 is 12 amino acids long. The CDR3 region is CASSSARQPQHF. For the CDR3, the DNA is TGTGCCAGCAGCTCCGCCCGACAGCCCCAGCATTTT. The full variable domain, rest sourced from reference TRBV7-2 and TRBJ1-5, is GAGVSQSPSNKVTEKGKDVELRCDPISGHTALYWYRQSLGQGLEFLIYFQGNSAPDKSGLPSDRFSAERTGGSVSTLTIQRTQQEDSAVYLCASSSARQPQHFGDGTRLSIL.

CDR3 DNA sequence: TGTGCCTTGAAACTAGCTGGGGCCAACGTCCTGACTTTC. As protein: CALKLAGANVLTF. This sequence joins TRBV30 and TRBJ2-6, with a weak D call TRBD2 (5 bases). The length of the CDR3 is 13 residues. Germline values: CDR1 GTSNPN, CDR2 SVGIG (reference sequence). V shed 7 bases and J shed 2 bases, with 9 bases lying between them.

This chain connects TRBV7-2 to TRBJ2-1; 10 nucleotides match TRBD1. V gave up 11 bases and J gave up 0 bases; unmatched junction bases: 10. This CDR3 has 16 residues. Germline loops: CDR1 SGHTA, CDR2 FQGNSA. The CDR3 bases are TGTGCCCGCGGAAGGGACAGGGGTACCTCCTACAATGAGCAGTTCTTC. Translated, it gives CARGRDRGTSYNEQFF.